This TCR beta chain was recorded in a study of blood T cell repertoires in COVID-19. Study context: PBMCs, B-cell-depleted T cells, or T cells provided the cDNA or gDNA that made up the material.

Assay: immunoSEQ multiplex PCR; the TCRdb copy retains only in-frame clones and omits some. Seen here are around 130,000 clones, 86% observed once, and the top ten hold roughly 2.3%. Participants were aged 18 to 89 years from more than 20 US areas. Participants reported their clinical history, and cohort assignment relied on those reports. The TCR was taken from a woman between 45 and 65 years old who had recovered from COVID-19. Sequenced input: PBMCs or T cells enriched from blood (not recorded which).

CDR3 in amino acids: CASSLGFESTEAFF. The CDR3, as DNA: TGTGCCAGCAGCTTAGGGTTCGAGAGCACTGAAGCTTTCTTT. The rearrangement joins TRBV7-9 to TRBJ1-1; D remains ambiguous. V gave up 1 base and J gave up 4 bases, with 10 bases separating them. This CDR3 contains 14 residues. Germline lookup yields CDR1 SEHNR and CDR2 FQNEAQ (reference sequence). The complete variable domain, with remaining parts taken from reference TRBV7-9 and TRBJ1-1, reads DTGVSQNPRHKITKRGQNVTFRCDPISEHNRLYWYRQTLGQGPEFLTYFQNEAQLEKSRLLSDRFSAERPKGSFSTLEIQRTEQGDSAMYLCASSLGFESTEAFFGQGTRLTVV.